This section outlines one TCR beta chain sequence together with its context. Its antigen is not known. Germline assignment: CDR1 PRHDT and CDR2 FYEKMQ (reference sequence). This CDR3 is 14 amino acids long. J was trimmed by 1 base and V by 3 bases; bases with no gene match: 1. This specimen belongs to a study of post-analysis software for immune sequencing data. Overall study context: Disease courses included relapsing-remitting, secondary progressive and progressive-relapsing multiple sclerosis.

Libraries were made from TCR beta cDNA, and they carried unique molecular identifiers. TCRdb independently ran MiXCR on the PCR reads; one entry per CDR3 protein. Seen here are 550,000 to 700,000 distinct CDR3 sequences, roughly 46% observed once, and the top ten hold over 1.5%. Study-wide findings and caveats: Controls had significantly higher normalized Chao1 diversity than multiple sclerosis patients. Five TRBV segments (TRBV5-6, TRBV5-1 and TRBV20-1 among them) occurred more frequently in patients than in controls.

The TCR originated in a girl between 10 and 17 years old with multiple sclerosis. Sequencing used blood. The chain is built from TRBV13 and TRBJ2-7; TRBD2 matches at 9 bases. CDR3 amino acids: CASSFAGGSYEQYF. The CDR3 DNA follows: TGTGCCAGCAGCTTCGCGGGAGGGTCCTACGAGCAGTACTTC.